Listed below are T cell receptor beta chains from one sample, sequenced in a study of PD-L1 blockade in urothelial cancer. The assay was immunoSEQ multiplex PCR, and TCRdb's table has in-frame clones only and misses some. The sample records about 110,000 clones, 85% to 95% being singletons. The sample here was PBMCs, taken around atezolizumab (anti-PD-L1) treatment. These receptors originate from a man between 60 and 70 years old with urothelial cancer. CDR3s include the opening cysteine and the closing phenylalanine or tryptophan. The D gene is left open where the match is weak. Rows give clone size only sometimes, using once, few, many, or a class for an expanded clone.

DNA | CDR3 | size | length | V | D | J
TGCGCCAGCAGCCAATCGGGGCTAGCGGGAGCTCCGACCTACAATGAGCAGTTCTTC | CASSQSGLAGAPTYNEQFF | once | 19 | TRBV4-1 | TRBD2 | TRBJ2-1
TGTGCCAGCAGCATACAGACAGGGACGGGCTACGAGCAGTACTTC | CASSIQTGTGYEQYF | NA | 15 | TRBV7-2 | TRBD1 | TRBJ2-7
TGTGCCAGCAGCTGGGGTCCTAGCGGGCTTGGGGAGTTCTTC | CASSWGPSGLGEFF | NA | 14 | TRBV5-6 | TRBD2 | TRBJ2-1
TGTGCCAGCAGTGACCAGGGGGACTCCTACGAGCAGTACTTC | CASSDQGDSYEQYF | NA | 14 | TRBV2 | TRBD1 | TRBJ2-7
TGTGCCAGCAGCCATACAGGGGTGAACACTGAAGCTTTCTTT | CASSHTGVNTEAFF | NA | 14 | TRBV13 | TRBD1 | TRBJ1-1
TGTGCCAGCAGCCAAGAGAGCAGGGGGCGGGCAGATACGCAGTATTTT | CASSQESRGRADTQYF | NA | 16 | TRBV14 | TRBD1 | TRBJ2-3
TGTGCCAGCAGTGAAAGCACTTTGCAGTTCTTC | CASSESTLQFF | NA | 11 | TRBV25-1 | NA | TRBJ2-1
TGTGCCAGTAGTATGGATCCGGGACATCTCTCCTACGAGCAGTACTTC | CASSMDPGHLSYEQYF | few | 16 | TRBV19 | NA | TRBJ2-7
TGTGCCAGCAGTTTGGAGAGAACCCCTAACTATGGCTACACCTTC | CASSLERTPNYGYTF | NA | 15 | TRBV27 | NA | TRBJ1-2
TGTGCCACCACCCCTGGTAGCGGGAGCAACGAGCAGTACTTC | CATTPGSGSNEQYF | NA | 14 | TRBV28 | TRBD2 | TRBJ2-7
TGCGCCAGCAGCTTGGGGACTCGCGACGGGGACGAGCAGTACTTC | CASSLGTRDGDEQYF | NA | 15 | TRBV5-1 | NA | TRBJ2-7
TGTGCCACCAGCAGAGACTCGGCGGGGGGGTGGGAGACCCAGTACTTC | CATSRDSAGGWETQYF | NA | 16 | TRBV15 | TRBD2 | TRBJ2-5
TGCGCCAGCAGCTTGGAGGGGGGGCTGGGTTCACCCCTCCACTTT | CASSLEGGLGSPLHF | NA | 15 | TRBV5-1 | NA | TRBJ1-6
TGTGCCAGCACCTCCTCCCCTCGCTCCTACGAGCAGTACTTC | CASTSSPRSYEQYF | NA | 14 | TRBV7-9 | NA | TRBJ2-7
TGTGCCGTCCGTGCAGGGGGCAACTATGGCTACACCTTC | CAVRAGGNYGYTF | NA | 13 | TRBV6-5 | TRBD1 | TRBJ1-2
TGTGCCAGCATACGGGATGGAAACACGGGTGAGCAGTTCTTC | CASIRDGNTGEQFF | NA | 14 | TRBV2 | NA | TRBJ2-1
TGTGCCAGCTCACCCAGTAGGGAGTATGGCTACACCTTC | CASSPSREYGYTF | few | 13 | TRBV18 | NA | TRBJ1-2
TGTGCCAGCAGTACGGCGGGAAACACAGATACGCAGTATTTT | CASSTAGNTDTQYF | NA | 14 | TRBV6-1 | NA | TRBJ2-3
TGTGCCAGCAGTGAATCTTTGGGCGCTTATAATTCACCCCTCCACTTT | CASSESLGAYNSPLHF | NA | 16 | TRBV6-1 | NA | TRBJ1-6
TGTGCCATCAGCCAGGACAGGGGTGATTCACCCCTCCACTTT | CAISQDRGDSPLHF | NA | 14 | TRBV10-3 | TRBD1 | TRBJ1-6
TGTGCCAGCGGGGCTCTTACCGGTTCACCCCTCCACTTT | CASGALTGSPLHF | NA | 13 | TRBV7-3 | NA | TRBJ1-6
TGTGCCAGCAGGGGGCATTCGTCTAATCAGCCCCAGCATTTT | CASRGHSSNQPQHF | NA | 14 | TRBV2 | NA | TRBJ1-5